What follows is one T cell receptor beta chain and its context. This sample stems from a study of cytomegalovirus exposure and HLA in healthy donors. This CDR3 is built from 14 residues. V shed 6 bases and J 1 base; nucleotides not matched to a gene: 2. Per germline, CDR1 MNHEY and CDR2 SVGAGI. Healthy bone marrow donors made up the cohort. The PCR had 60 Vbeta and 13 Jbeta primers. The method was immunoSEQ multiplex PCR; TCRdb's version includes in-frame clones alone and lacks a portion of them. The profile shows roughly 130,000 clones, over 70% of them singletons. This clonotype originated in a woman aged 55-70 years in good health and CMV-seropositive. Sequences were obtained from PBMCs. The chain has TRBV6-5 and TRBJ1-1; TRBD1 aligns across 10 bases. The CDR3 region has the DNA TGTGCCAGCAGCCGGGACAGGGGGAACACTGAAGCTTTCTTT. Its translation: CASSRDRGNTEAFF.